This T cell receptor (beta chain) was found in a study of blood T cell repertoires in COVID-19. At the level of the study: Sites in the United States, Italy and Spain provided acute and convalescent COVID-19 samples. PBMCs, B-cell-depleted T cells, or T cells provided the cDNA or gDNA that made up the material.

Comment on this clone: Other DNA sequences of this sample code for an identical CDR3.

Germline assignment: CDR1 SGHRS and CDR2 YFSETQ. V trimming: 3 bases; J trimming: 6 bases; junction bases outside the gene matches: 2. This CDR3 region has 14 residues. How the authors handled the data: How many nucleated cells were present was estimated from reference gene primer amplification. Produced via immunoSEQ multiplex PCR; TCRdb's table is partial and in-frame only. From that table come the V and J calls and clone size; the DNA was used to work out D and trimming. This table has around 220,000 clones, approximately 79% appearing once. Sequenced material: peripheral blood. The V and J genes are TRBV5-1 and TRBJ1-6; 8 nucleotides match TRBD1. The sequence was obtained from a woman between 35 and 50 years old with active or convalescent COVID-19. CDR3 sequence (DNA): TGCGCCAGCAGCTCCGGACAGGGTAATTCACCCCTCCACTTT. Translating it yields CASSSGQGNSPLHF.